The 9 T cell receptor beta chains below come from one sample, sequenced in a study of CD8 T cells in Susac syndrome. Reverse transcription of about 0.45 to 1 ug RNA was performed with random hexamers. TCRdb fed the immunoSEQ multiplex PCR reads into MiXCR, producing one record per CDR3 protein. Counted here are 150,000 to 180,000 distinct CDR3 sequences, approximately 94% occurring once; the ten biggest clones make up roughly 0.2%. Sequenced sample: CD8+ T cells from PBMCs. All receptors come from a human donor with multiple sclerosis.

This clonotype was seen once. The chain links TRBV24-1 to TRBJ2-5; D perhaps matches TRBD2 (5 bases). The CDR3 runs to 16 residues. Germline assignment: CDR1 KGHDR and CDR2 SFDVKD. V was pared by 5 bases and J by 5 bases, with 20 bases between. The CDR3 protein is CATSVRAGPTKETQYF. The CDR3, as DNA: TGTGCCACCAGTGTAAGGGCGGGTCCTACCAAGGAGACCCAGTACTTC.

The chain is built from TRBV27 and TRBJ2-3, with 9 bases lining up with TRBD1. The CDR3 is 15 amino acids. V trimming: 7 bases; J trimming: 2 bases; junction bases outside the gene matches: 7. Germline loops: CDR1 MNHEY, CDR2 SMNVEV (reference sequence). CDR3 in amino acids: CASNTGTGPTDTQYF. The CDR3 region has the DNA TGTGCCAGCAATACCGGGACAGGGCCCACAGATACGCAGTATTTT.

The CDR3 DNA follows: TGTGCCAGCAGCTTGGTTAGGGGGAATGAGCAGTTCTTC. Translated: CASSLVRGNEQFF. The chain couples TRBV5-6 to TRBJ2-1; D may be TRBD1 (6 bases). The CDR3 sequence is 13 residues long. Germline V gene lookup returns CDR1 SGHDT and CDR2 YYEEEE. The germline V and J ends were trimmed by 0 bases and 7 bases, with 8 bases remaining between them. Using reference TRBV5-6 and TRBJ2-1 for the parts outside the CDR3, the full variable domain is DAGVTQSPTHLIKTRGQQVTLRCSPKSGHDTVSWYQQALGQGPQFIFQYYEEEERQRGNFPDRFSGHQFPNYSSELNVNALLLGDSALYLCASSLVRGNEQFFGPGTRLTVL.

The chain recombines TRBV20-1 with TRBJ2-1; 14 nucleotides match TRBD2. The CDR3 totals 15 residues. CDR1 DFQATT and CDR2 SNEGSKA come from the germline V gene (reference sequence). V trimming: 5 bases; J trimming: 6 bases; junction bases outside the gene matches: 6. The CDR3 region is CSAPGLAGGRNEQFF. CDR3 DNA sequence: TGCAGTGCTCCCGGACTAGCGGGGGGCCGCAATGAGCAGTTCTTC.

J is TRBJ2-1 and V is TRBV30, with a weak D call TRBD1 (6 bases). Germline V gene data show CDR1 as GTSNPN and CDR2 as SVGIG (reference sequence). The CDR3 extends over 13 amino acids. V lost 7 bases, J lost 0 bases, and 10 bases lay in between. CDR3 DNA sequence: TGTGCCTCTACAGGGCTCTCCTACAATGAGCAGTTCTTC. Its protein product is CASTGLSYNEQFF.

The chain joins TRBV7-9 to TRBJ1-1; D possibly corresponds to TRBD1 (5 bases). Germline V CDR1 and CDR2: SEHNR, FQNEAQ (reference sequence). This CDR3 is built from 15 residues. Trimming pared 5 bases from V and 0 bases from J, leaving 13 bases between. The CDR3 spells CASSIHRGVNTEAFF. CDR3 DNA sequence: TGTGCCAGCAGCATCCACCGGGGGGTGAACACTGAAGCTTTCTTT.

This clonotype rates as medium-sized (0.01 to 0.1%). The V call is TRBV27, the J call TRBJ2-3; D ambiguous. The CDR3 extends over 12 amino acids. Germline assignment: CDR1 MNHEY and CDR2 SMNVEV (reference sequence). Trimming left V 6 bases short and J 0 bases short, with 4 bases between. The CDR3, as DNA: TGTGCCAGCAGCCCAAGCACAGATACGCAGTATTTT. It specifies CASSPSTDTQYF.

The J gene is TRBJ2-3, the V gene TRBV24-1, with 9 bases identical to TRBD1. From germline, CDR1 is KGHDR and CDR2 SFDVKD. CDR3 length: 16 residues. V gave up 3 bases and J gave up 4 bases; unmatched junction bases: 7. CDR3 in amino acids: CATSDPDRGKADTQYF. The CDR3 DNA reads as TGTGCCACCAGTGATCCTGACAGGGGGAAGGCAGATACGCAGTATTTT.

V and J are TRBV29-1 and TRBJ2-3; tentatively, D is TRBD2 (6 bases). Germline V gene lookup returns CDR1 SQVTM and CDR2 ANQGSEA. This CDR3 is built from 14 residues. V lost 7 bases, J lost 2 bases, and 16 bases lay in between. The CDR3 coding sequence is TGCAGCGCCGGGAGAGCCGGCCCCACAGATACGCAGTATTTT. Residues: CSAGRAGPTDTQYF.